This TCR beta chain originates from a study of blood T cell repertoires in COVID-19. Overall study: Sources were T cells, B-cell-depleted T cells, or PBMCs; the material itself was cDNA or gDNA.

Authors' analysis steps: Amplifying reference gene primers gave estimates of nucleated cell counts. TCRdb's table, derived via immunoSEQ multiplex PCR, lists solely in-frame clones and lacks some. V and J calls and clone size follow that table, whereas D and trimming were derived from the DNA. Of more than 200,000 clones in the sample, 86% were seen once. J was trimmed by 5 bases and V by 2 bases; bases with no gene match: 2. This CDR3 has 14 amino acids. Germline V gene lookup returns CDR1 LGHNA and CDR2 YNFKEQ. The V gene is TRBV4-2, the J gene TRBJ2-2, with 7 bases that match TRBD1. Input material: peripheral blood. The sequence came from a man in his fifties with COVID-19, enrolled during active disease. CDR3 DNA: TGTGCCAGCAGCCAACCGGGACAGACCGGGGAGCTGTTTTTT. This encodes CASSQPGQTGELFF.